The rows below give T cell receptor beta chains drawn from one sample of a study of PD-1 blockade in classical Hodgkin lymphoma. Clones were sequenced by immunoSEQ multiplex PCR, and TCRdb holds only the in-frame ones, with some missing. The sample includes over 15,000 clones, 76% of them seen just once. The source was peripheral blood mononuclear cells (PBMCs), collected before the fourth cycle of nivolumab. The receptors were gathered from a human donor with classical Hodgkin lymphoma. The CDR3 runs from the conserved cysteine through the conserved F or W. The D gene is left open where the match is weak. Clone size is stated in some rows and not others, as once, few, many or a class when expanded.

CDR3 DNA: TGTGCCAGTAGTATATTAACGGGAGCGAACACTGAAGCTTTCTTT
CDR3 protein: CASSILTGANTEAFF
V gene: TRBV19
D gene: .
clone size: .
J gene: TRBJ1-1

CDR3 DNA: TGTGCCAGCAGCACCCTCGGAGGGGGATACGAGCAGTACTTC
CDR3 protein: CASSTLGGGYEQYF
V gene: TRBV7-2
D gene: .
clone size: .
J gene: TRBJ2-7

CDR3 DNA: TGTGCCAGCAGCTTAACAGGGAGATACGAGCAGTACTTC
CDR3 protein: CASSLTGRYEQYF
V gene: TRBV7-3
D gene: .
clone size: .
J gene: TRBJ2-7

CDR3 DNA: TGTGCCAGCAGCCGCATTTCTGGCGGGAGGGGCACAGATACGCAGTATTTT
CDR3 protein: CASSRISGGRGTDTQYF
V gene: TRBV7-3
D gene: TRBD2
clone size: .
J gene: TRBJ2-3

CDR3 DNA: TGCGCCAGCAGCTTGTCGAGGGACTATGGCTACACCTTC
CDR3 protein: CASSLSRDYGYTF
V gene: TRBV5-1
D gene: .
clone size: .
J gene: TRBJ1-2

CDR3 DNA: TGTGCCAGCACGCAACGGACCCAATATGGCTACACCTTC
CDR3 protein: CASTQRTQYGYTF
V gene: TRBV6-1
D gene: .
clone size: few
J gene: TRBJ1-2

CDR3 DNA: TGTGCCAGCAGCTTCGGGTGGAACGAGCAGTACTTC
CDR3 protein: CASSFGWNEQYF
V gene: TRBV7-2
D gene: .
clone size: once
J gene: TRBJ2-7

CDR3 DNA: TGTGCCAGCAGCACAGGGGCCAGGGGGGGCTACACCTTC
CDR3 protein: CASSTGARGGYTF
V gene: TRBV7-2
D gene: TRBD1
clone size: .
J gene: TRBJ1-2

CDR3 DNA: TGTGCCAGCAGCCTTGCAGCGGGGTCAGATACGCAGTATTTT
CDR3 protein: CASSLAAGSDTQYF
V gene: TRBV2
D gene: TRBD2
clone size: .
J gene: TRBJ2-3

CDR3 DNA: TGTGCCAGCAGCTTGGAGGGGGTTCACACCATATATTTT
CDR3 protein: CASSLEGVHTIYF
V gene: TRBV5-4
D gene: .
clone size: .
J gene: TRBJ1-3

CDR3 DNA: TGTGCCAGTGTCGGAGGTGGCTACGAGCAGTACTTC
CDR3 protein: CASVGGGYEQYF
V gene: TRBV19
D gene: .
clone size: .
J gene: TRBJ2-7

CDR3 DNA: TGCGCCAGCAGCCTGGACCCCGTGGGTTCCTACAATGAGCAGTTCTTC
CDR3 protein: CASSLDPVGSYNEQFF
V gene: TRBV5-1
D gene: .
clone size: medium-sized
J gene: TRBJ2-1

CDR3 DNA: TGTGCCAGCACCTTCGGGGGCACAGATACGCAGTATTTT
CDR3 protein: CASTFGGTDTQYF
V gene: TRBV7-2
D gene: .
clone size: .
J gene: TRBJ2-3

CDR3 DNA: TGTGCCAGCAGCTTTGTGGAGACCCAGTACTTC
CDR3 protein: CASSFVETQYF
V gene: TRBV11-2
D gene: .
clone size: .
J gene: TRBJ2-5

CDR3 DNA: TGTGCCATAAAGGATTCTGGGGCCAACGTCCTGACTTTC
CDR3 protein: CAIKDSGANVLTF
V gene: TRBV19
D gene: .
clone size: .
J gene: TRBJ2-6

CDR3 DNA: TGTGCCAGCAGCGCCACAGGTCTAGGTAACTATGGCTACACCTTC
CDR3 protein: CASSATGLGNYGYTF
V gene: TRBV9
D gene: .
clone size: .
J gene: TRBJ1-2

CDR3 DNA: TGCAGCGTTGAAGAGACTAACTATGGCTACACCTTC
CDR3 protein: CSVEETNYGYTF
V gene: TRBV29-1
D gene: .
clone size: .
J gene: TRBJ1-2

CDR3 DNA: TGTGCCAGCGGAAGGCAAAACACTGAAGCTTTCTTT
CDR3 protein: CASGRQNTEAFF
V gene: TRBV7-9
D gene: .
clone size: .
J gene: TRBJ1-1

CDR3 DNA: TGTGCCAGCAGCTTAGGGGACTTCTACGAGCAGTACTTC
CDR3 protein: CASSLGDFYEQYF
V gene: TRBV11-3
D gene: .
clone size: medium-sized
J gene: TRBJ2-7

CDR3 DNA: TGTGCCAGTAGCATGGGGGGGACTGAAGCTTTCTTT
CDR3 protein: CASSMGGTEAFF
V gene: TRBV19
D gene: .
clone size: few
J gene: TRBJ1-1

CDR3 DNA: TGTGCCAGCACCACAGGGGAGGGTAGCACCGGGGAGCTGTTTTTT
CDR3 protein: CASTTGEGSTGELFF
V gene: TRBV7-2
D gene: .
clone size: .
J gene: TRBJ2-2

CDR3 DNA: TGTGCCAGCAGCTTAACTTCTGGGGCCAACGTCCTGACTTTC
CDR3 protein: CASSLTSGANVLTF
V gene: TRBV7-6
D gene: .
clone size: .
J gene: TRBJ2-6

CDR3 DNA: TGTGCCAGCAGTACCACCCCAGGCATGAACACTGAAGCTTTCTTT
CDR3 protein: CASSTTPGMNTEAFF
V gene: TRBV27
D gene: .
clone size: .
J gene: TRBJ1-1